These 31 T cell receptor beta chains came from one sample sequenced in a study of cytomegalovirus exposure and HLA in healthy donors (dated by TCRdb to 2017 to 2019). Library preparation employed the immunoSEQ multiplex PCR assay. For the multiplex PCR, a mixture combining 60 forward primers for TCR Vbeta segments and 13 reverse primers for TCR Jbeta segments was used. Here the immuneACCESS table is served through TCRdb, limited to in-frame sequences with V and J called. Missing clones are a known gap in these copies; in checked studies unresolved V genes cover under half, and the rest lacks a known reason. For this sample there are some 160,000 clones; about 64% appear just once. Almost 4.5% of the sample lies in the top ten. Sequencing was performed on PBMCs. The receptors originated from a man aged 60 to 75 in good health and CMV-seronegative.

In its sample, this clone was seen once. The chain joins TRBV5-1 to TRBJ2-4, with 8 positions matching TRBD1. CDR1 and CDR2 from the germline V gene are SGHRS and YFSETQ. Trimming removed 2 bases from V and 6 bases from J; junction bases left unmatched: 4. This CDR3 contains 14 residues. CDR3 nucleotide sequence: TGCGCCAGCAGCTTCGGGACAGGCGGAAACATTCAGTACTTC. Protein: CASSFGTGGNIQYF.

The V gene is TRBV5-4, the J gene TRBJ2-2; no clear D gene. This CDR3 has 16 amino acids. Germline CDR1 and CDR2: SGHNT and YYREEE (reference sequence). Deletions cut 4 bases from V and 4 bases from J, with 17 bases between. CDR3 coding DNA: TGTGCCAGCAGCCAACAAAAGAGGCGAAGCACCGGGGAGCTGTTTTTT. This translates into CASSQQKRRSTGELFF.

A single count supports this clone. One end of the junction fails to match germline, which may point to a read error. The V and J genes are TRBV19 and TRBJ2-3; tentatively, D is TRBD2 (5 bases). This CDR3 has 15 amino acids. In germline, CDR1 is LNHDA, CDR2 SQIVND (reference sequence). CDR3 in amino acids: CASSPIATSTNTQYF. The DNA for the CDR3 is TGTGCCAGTTCCCCAATAGCGACAAGCACAAATACGCAGTATTTT. Based on the CDR3 plus reference TRBV19 and TRBJ2-3, the full variable domain is DGGITQSPKYLFRKEGQNVTLSCEQNLNHDAMYWYRQDPGQGLRLIYYSQIVNDFQKGDIAEGYSVSREKKESFPLTVTSAQKNPTAFYLCASSPIATSTNTQYFGPGTRLTVL.

The genes are TRBV27 and TRBJ1-1; weak D call: TRBD1 (6 bases). V was shortened by 9 bases and J by 9 bases, with 20 bases between the two germline ends. In germline, CDR1 is MNHEY, CDR2 SMNVEV (reference sequence). The CDR3 length is 13 residues. CDR3 region: CASRIRQDSKAFF. For the CDR3, the DNA is TGTGCCAGTCGAATAAGACAGGACTCCAAAGCTTTCTTT.

This rearrangement joins TRBV6-1 to TRBJ1-2, with 8 bases fitting TRBD1. J lost 8 bases, V lost 6 bases, and 14 bases had no gene match. Germline V CDR1 and CDR2: MNHNS, SASEGT. The length of the CDR3 is 15 residues. The CDR3 loop is CASRDADRGASGYTF. The CDR3 nucleotides are TGTGCCAGCAGAGACGCCGACAGGGGCGCAAGCGGCTACACCTTC.

The V and J genes are TRBV5-6 and TRBJ2-7; TRBD2 agrees at 11 bases. Germline trimming cut 2 bases from V and 7 bases from J; bases unmatched to any gene: 11. The CDR3 runs 16 residues. Looked up from germline, CDR1 is SGHDT and CDR2 is YYEEEE. CDR3: CASSLPGLAANREQYF. The CDR3 nucleotides are TGTGCCAGCAGCTTACCGGGACTAGCGGCGAATCGGGAGCAGTACTTC.

The genes are TRBV15 and TRBJ1-1; 9 nucleotides line up with TRBD1. Germline CDR1 LNHNV, CDR2 YYDKDF (reference sequence). This CDR3 spans 15 amino acids. V shed 1 base, J shed 5 bases, and the junction held 5 bases outside the gene matches. CDR3 sequence: CATSRGDREGTEAFF. CDR3 sequence (DNA): TGTGCCACCAGCAGAGGGGACAGGGAAGGAACTGAAGCTTTCTTT.

The chain joins TRBV7-3 to TRBJ2-3, with TRBD2 identical over 11 bases. V gave up 5 bases and J gave up 3 bases; unmatched junction bases: 4. CDR1 and CDR2 (germline): SGHTA, FQGTGA. This CDR3 is built from 15 residues. Here the CDR3 reads CASSTRLAGTDTQYF. CDR3 coding DNA: TGTGCCAGCAGCACCCGACTAGCGGGGACAGATACGCAGTATTTT.

The chain employs TRBV28 and TRBJ2-5; D remains ambiguous. This CDR3 comprises 14 residues. The V end was cut by 1 base, the J end by 2 bases, with 8 bases between. Per the germline V gene, CDR1 is MDHEN and CDR2 is SYDVKM. The DNA for the CDR3 is TGTGCCAGCAGTTTATCGGCAGGTCAAGAGACCCAGTACTTC. Translated: CASSLSAGQETQYF.

A remark on this clone: In the same sample, other DNA sequences code for this CDR3. V is TRBV6-6 and J is TRBJ1-2; 7 positions agree with TRBD1. Per the germline V gene, CDR1 is MNHNY and CDR2 is SVGAGI (reference sequence). Trimming at V came to 2 bases and at J to 2 bases, leaving 2 bases not matched to a gene. The CDR3 consists of 14 residues. CDR3 DNA sequence: TGTGCCAGCAGTTACGACAGGGTAAACTATGGCTACACCTTC. Its protein product is CASSYDRVNYGYTF.

This clone was picked up a small number of times. The rearrangement links TRBV28 to TRBJ2-2; 13 nucleotides line up with TRBD2. The V segment lost 5 bases and the J segment 6 bases; nucleotides outside the gene matches: 6. This CDR3 has 16 residues. Germline CDR1 MDHEN, CDR2 SYDVKM. CDR3 sequence: CASSPRTSGSAGELFF. The CDR3 DNA is TGTGCCAGCAGTCCGAGGACTAGCGGGAGCGCCGGGGAGCTGTTTTTT.

The chain couples TRBV6-1 to TRBJ2-5; 8 nucleotides align to TRBD2. This CDR3 has 13 residues. V lost 6 bases, J lost 2 bases, and 2 bases stayed unmatched. In germline, CDR1 is MNHNS, CDR2 SASEGT. DNA for the CDR3: TGTGCCAGCAGAGTAGCGGGACAAGAGACCCAGTACTTC. This translates into CASRVAGQETQYF.

J is TRBJ1-6 and V is TRBV5-1; the match to TRBD1 covers 9 bases. Per the germline V gene, CDR1 is SGHRS and CDR2 is YFSETQ. This CDR3 is 12 amino acids long. V trimming: 3 bases; J trimming: 13 bases; junction bases outside the gene matches: 2. The CDR3 nucleotides are TGCGCCAGCAGCTCTGACAGGGGGCCCCTCCACTTT. Translating gives CASSSDRGPLHF.

This chain joins TRBV2 and TRBJ1-5; 8 positions agree with TRBD1. Germline CDR1 reads SNHLY; CDR2 reads FYNNEI. This CDR3 spans 16 amino acids. Trimming cost V 6 bases and J 2 bases; bases outside gene matches: 9. This CDR3 reads CASRRDRGFGNQPQHF. CDR3 DNA: TGTGCCAGCAGGCGTGACAGGGGTTTTGGCAATCAGCCCCAGCATTTT.

V and J are TRBV6-5 and TRBJ1-2; TRBD1 is a possible D gene (6 bases). The V end lost 4 bases, the J end lost 2 bases, and 8 bases lay between the germline ends. This CDR3 has 13 residues. Germline CDR1 is MNHEY and CDR2 is SVGAGI. The CDR3: CASSSTGNYGYTF. DNA for the CDR3: TGTGCCAGCAGTTCGACAGGAAACTATGGCTACACCTTC.

The V call is TRBV7-9, the J call TRBJ1-2; 7 nucleotides match TRBD1. Germline V gene sequence: CDR1 SEHNR, CDR2 FQNEAQ (reference sequence). V was clipped by 4 bases and J by 7 bases; unmatched bases: 6. The CDR3 length is 13 residues. The CDR3 protein is CASSWDRGPGYTF. The DNA of the CDR3 is TGTGCCAGCAGCTGGGACAGAGGACCTGGCTACACCTTC.

This clone was detected only a few times. This sequence joins TRBV5-1 and TRBJ2-1; 15 nucleotides match TRBD2. Trimming cost V 3 bases and J 6 bases; bases outside gene matches: 13. The CDR3 is 19 residues long. From germline, CDR1 is SGHRS and CDR2 YFSETQ. This chain's CDR3 is CASSSGLAGGRVVGNEQFF. The CDR3 DNA is TGCGCCAGCAGCTCGGGACTAGCGGGAGGACGGGTGGTAGGCAATGAGCAGTTCTTC.

The chain uses TRBV18 and TRBJ2-2; 9 nucleotides agree with TRBD2. The CDR3 is 15 amino acids. The V segment lost 3 bases and the J segment 3 bases; nucleotides outside the gene matches: 2. Germline-derived CDR1 and CDR2 are KGHSH and LQKENI. CDR3 region: CASSPSGRYTGELFF. The CDR3 DNA reads as TGTGCCAGCTCACCCAGCGGGAGGTACACCGGGGAGCTGTTTTTT.

V gene TRBV19 combines with J gene TRBJ1-6; D remains unclear. This CDR3 has 15 residues. Germline assignment: CDR1 LNHDA and CDR2 SQIVND (reference sequence). Trimming stripped 0 bases from V and 7 bases from J, with 10 bases between. The CDR3 loop reads CASSIEAFGNSPLHF. CDR3 sequence (DNA): TGTGCCAGTAGTATAGAGGCCTTTGGCAATTCACCCCTCCACTTT. Supplemented by reference TRBV19 and TRBJ1-6, the full variable domain reads DGGITQSPKYLFRKEGQNVTLSCEQNLNHDAMYWYRQDPGQGLRLIYYSQIVNDFQKGDIAEGYSVSREKKESFPLTVTSAQKNPTAFYLCASSIEAFGNSPLHFGNGTRLTVT.

This chain uses TRBV6-5 with TRBJ2-1; D is possibly TRBD1 (5 bases). In germline, CDR1 is MNHEY, CDR2 SVGAGI. The CDR3 runs to 16 residues. The V end was cut by 1 base, the J end by 0 bases, with 10 bases between. For the CDR3, the DNA is TGTGCCAGCAGTTACTACCGACAGAGCTCCTACAATGAGCAGTTCTTC. Protein: CASSYYRQSSYNEQFF.

The chain combines TRBV7-3 with TRBJ2-5, with no clear D. The germline V gene encodes CDR1 SGHTA and CDR2 FQGTGA. The V end lost 5 bases, the J end lost 2 bases, and 15 bases lay between the germline ends. The CDR3 spans 15 residues. The DNA of the CDR3 is TGTGCCAGCAGCCCCCGCCGGAGCGATCAAGAGACCCAGTACTTC. It yields the protein CASSPRRSDQETQYF.

This clone was found once. This rearrangement joins TRBV5-4 to TRBJ2-6; 7 bases are a match to TRBD2. CDR1 and CDR2 (germline): SGHNT, YYREEE (reference sequence). Trimming removed 0 bases from V and 0 bases from J; junction bases left unmatched: 12. The CDR3 is made up of 20 amino acids. The CDR3 is CASSLVDGAGLPSGANVLTF. In nucleotides, the CDR3 is TGTGCCAGCAGCTTGGTGGATGGAGCGGGGTTGCCCTCTGGGGCCAACGTCCTGACTTTC.

In nucleotides, the CDR3 is TGTGCCAGCAGCCCCACTAGCGGGAGGGGAGAGCAGTACTTC. Amino acid sequence: CASSPTSGRGEQYF. The chain is built from TRBV7-3 and TRBJ2-7; 13 bases are shared with TRBD2. This CDR3 region has 14 residues. In germline, CDR1 is SGHTA, CDR2 FQGTGA. Germline trimming cut 5 bases from V and 7 bases from J; bases unmatched to any gene: 5.

The chain uses TRBV27 and TRBJ2-5; TRBD2 aligns across 11 bases. The CDR3 is made up of 16 amino acids. V shed 3 bases, J shed 5 bases, and the junction held 8 bases outside the gene matches. CDR1 and CDR2 from the germline V gene are MNHEY and SMNVEV (reference sequence). For the CDR3, the DNA is TGTGCCAGCAGTTTTTTAGCGGGAGGGCCCTCGGAGACCCAGTACTTC. Translating it yields CASSFLAGGPSETQYF.

V gene TRBV5-4 combines with J gene TRBJ2-4; D is perhaps TRBD2 (5 bases). CDR1 and CDR2 (germline): SGHNT, YYREEE (reference sequence). V dropped 0 bases and J dropped 1 base, with 11 bases sitting between them. This CDR3 comprises 16 residues. For the CDR3, the DNA is TGTGCCAGCAGCTTGGCCGCGGGCCCGGCCAAAAACATTCAGTACTTC. It yields the protein CASSLAAGPAKNIQYF.

V and J are TRBV18 and TRBJ2-7; possibly TRBD1 for D (6 bases). CDR1 is KGHSH and CDR2 is LQKENI in the germline V gene. The V end lost 3 bases, the J end lost 2 bases, and 26 bases lay between the germline ends. This CDR3 has 19 amino acids. This CDR3 is CASSPLPPNPGTPTYEQYF. The CDR3 bases are TGTGCCAGCTCACCCTTACCTCCCAATCCCGGGACACCAACCTACGAGCAGTACTTC.

The gene calls are TRBV9 and TRBJ1-2; TRBD1 matches 7 bases. This CDR3 is built from 16 residues. V gave up 0 bases and J gave up 4 bases; unmatched junction bases: 9. The germline CDR1 and CDR2 sequences are SGDLS and YYNGEE. CDR3 region: CASSVASKTGIYGYTF. The CDR3 DNA is TGTGCCAGCAGCGTAGCCTCCAAGACAGGGATCTATGGCTACACCTTC.

This chain uses TRBV5-6 with TRBJ2-7, with D perhaps matching TRBD2 (6 bases). This CDR3 comprises 13 residues. V lost 4 bases, J lost 2 bases, and 10 bases lay in between. Per the germline V gene, CDR1 is SGHDT and CDR2 is YYEEEE. CDR3 in DNA: TGTGCCAGCAGCCCGGGACTGACCTACGAGCAGTACTTC. Encoded protein: CASSPGLTYEQYF.

V gene TRBV6-5 combines with J gene TRBJ1-4; 9 nucleotides agree with TRBD1. Germline V gene data show CDR1 as MNHEY and CDR2 as SVGAGI. V dropped 4 bases and J dropped 8; count of bases not matched to a gene: 8. CDR3 length: 15 amino acids. This CDR3 reads CASSSWTGDGEKLFF. CDR3 coding DNA: TGTGCCAGCAGTTCCTGGACAGGGGATGGGGAAAAACTGTTTTTT.

This clone has more than one count but fewer than ten. The gene calls are TRBV29-1 and TRBJ1-1; tentatively, D is TRBD1 (6 bases). CDR1 is SQVTM, CDR2 ANQGSEA, per germline. The CDR3 has 13 residues. V lost 7 bases, J lost 1 base, and 13 bases lay in between. The CDR3 here is CSAYDRSNTEAFF. CDR3 nucleotides: TGCAGCGCTTACGACAGGTCGAACACTGAAGCTTTCTTT.

CDR3 sequence: CASSEENTEAFF. CDR3 DNA: TGTGCCAGCTCAGAGGAGAACACTGAAGCTTTCTTT. The V and J genes are TRBV18 and TRBJ1-1, with unresolved D. Germline-derived CDR1 and CDR2 are KGHSH and LQKENI. This CDR3 has 12 residues. V was shortened by 5 bases and J by 1 base, with 5 bases between the two germline ends.